This T cell receptor (beta chain) was obtained from a study of blood T cell repertoires in COVID-19. Study context: Collection of acute and convalescent COVID-19 samples took place in the United States, Italy and Spain. T cells, B-cell-depleted T cells, or PBMCs provided the cDNA or gDNA that served as material.

Repertoires were generated with immunoSEQ multiplex PCR, while TCRdb's copy carries only in-frame clones and drops some. The sample consists of over 80,000 clones, approximately 91% of them appearing once. This CDR3 region has 15 residues. Germline-derived CDR1 and CDR2 are SQVTM and ANQGSEA. V gave up 6 bases and J gave up 4 bases; unmatched junction bases: 14. Material: peripheral blood. The source of this sequence is a man aged 65 to 79 with acute or convalescent COVID-19. The chain combines TRBV29-1 with TRBJ2-7, with 8 bases lining up with TRBD2. The CDR3 loop reads CSVTGLAGGLYEQYF. CDR3 sequence (DNA): TGCAGCGTGACCGGTTTGGCGGGAGGATTGTACGAGCAGTACTTC.